Each of the 8 T cell receptor beta chains below was sequenced from the same sample in a study of identical twins. TCRdb independently ran MiXCR on the 5' RACE reads; one entry per CDR3 protein. The top ten clones hold approximately 3% of a sample with a few hundred thousand distinct CDR3 sequences, roughly 9.5% of them seen once. The data also belong to a second study, concerning yellow fever vaccine responses in identical twins.

Source material: PBMCs. Source of these receptors: a woman between 18 and 30 years old in good health.

The table lists this clonotype with many counts. The CDR3 nucleotides are TGTGCCAGCAGTGTACAGGGTAACACCGGGGAGCTGTTTTTT. Translation: CASSVQGNTGELFF. This chain joins TRBV6-4 and TRBJ2-2; tentative D call: TRBD1 (6 bases). The V end was cut by 4 bases, the J end by 2 bases, with 8 bases between. Germline V lookup: CDR1 MRHNA, CDR2 SNTAGT. This CDR3 region has 14 residues.

The CDR3: CASSPTQDRVAGANVLTF. CDR3 DNA: TGTGCCAGCAGCCCAACCCAAGACAGGGTTGCTGGGGCCAACGTCCTGACTTTC. The V call is TRBV9, the J call TRBJ2-6, with 7 bases matching TRBD1. V shed 4 bases, J shed 2 bases, and the junction held 12 bases outside the gene matches. There are 18 residues in the CDR3. CDR1 is SGDLS, CDR2 YYNGEE, per germline. Full variable domain (remainder filled in from reference TRBV9 and TRBJ2-6): DSGVTQTPKHLITATGQRVTLRCSPRSGDLSVYWYQQSLDQGLQFLIQYYNGEERAKGNILERFSAQQFPDLHSELNLSSLELGDSALYFCASSPTQDRVAGANVLTFGAGSRLTVL.

This clonotype has just a few counts. The rearrangement uses TRBV6-6 and TRBJ2-2; the D is unclear. Trimming stripped 4 bases from V and 4 bases from J, with 7 bases between. This CDR3 contains 13 residues. Germline V gives CDR1 MNHNY, CDR2 SVGAGI (reference sequence). CDR3 nucleotide sequence: TGTGCCAGCAGTTGGATCACCACCGGGGAGCTGTTTTTT. This translates into CASSWITTGELFF.

This clonotype was detected ten times or more. The chain combines TRBV6-4 with TRBJ1-2; D possibly corresponds to TRBD1 (5 bases). The CDR3 is 13 residues long. Germline CDR1 is MRHNA and CDR2 is SNTAGT. V lost 2 bases and J lost 8, with 12 bases in between. As DNA, the CDR3 is TGTGCCAGCAGTGACATCGGGGGATGGGGCTACACCTTC. It specifies CASSDIGGWGYTF.

This clonotype turned up a few times. The chain is built from TRBV7-9 and TRBJ1-1; 9 bases map to TRBD1. V was clipped by 5 bases and J by 1 base; unmatched bases: 2. The germline V gene has CDR1 SEHNR and CDR2 FQNEAQ (reference sequence). CDR3 length: 14 residues. CDR3 sequence reads: CASSKTGGNTEAFF. CDR3 DNA: TGTGCCAGCAGCAAGACAGGGGGGAACACTGAAGCTTTCTTT.

This clonotype was counted at least ten times. The rearrangement uses TRBV28 and TRBJ2-7; D might be TRBD2 (5 bases). V dropped 6 bases and J dropped 0 bases, with 15 bases sitting between them. Germline V CDR1 and CDR2: MDHEN, SYDVKM. The CDR3 spans 15 residues. The CDR3 region is CASRKLDSSSYEQYF. CDR3 nucleotide sequence: TGTGCCAGCAGGAAACTAGATTCCAGCTCCTACGAGCAGTACTTC.

This clonotype was observed many times. The genes are TRBV9 and TRBJ2-1; D is uncertain. V dropped 0 bases and J dropped 0 bases, with 7 bases sitting between them. Per the germline V gene, CDR1 is SGDLS and CDR2 is YYNGEE. The CDR3 runs 15 residues. CDR3 sequence (DNA): TGTGCCAGCAGCGTAGTTACCGGCTCCTACAATGAGCAGTTCTTC. Translating it yields CASSVVTGSYNEQFF.

This clonotype came up a few times. The chain carries TRBV6-2 or TRBV6-3 and TRBJ2-2, with 7 bases identical to TRBD1. CDR3 length: 17 residues. Trimming cost V 5 bases and J 1 base; bases outside gene matches: 10. The germline V gene encodes CDR1 MNHEY and CDR2 SVGEGT. The DNA of the CDR3 is TGTGCCAGCAGTACACCGACAGGGTCCGAGAACACCGGGGAGCTGTTTTTT. Residues: CASSTPTGSENTGELFF.